This T cell receptor beta chain was identified during a study of blood T cell repertoires in COVID-19. Study background: Some COVID-19 samples were acute and others convalescent; all came from the United States, Italy and Spain.

In the source study's methods: Estimates of nucleated cell counts were drawn from the amplification of reference gene primers. Assay used: immunoSEQ multiplex PCR; TCRdb lists only in-frame clones, some missing. V, J and clone size are taken as reported in that table, and D and trimming were inferred from the DNA itself. The data show 25,000 to 35,000 clones, 65% to 90% seen once. CDR3 length: 17 residues. Germline V gene sequence: CDR1 MDHEN, CDR2 SYDVKM. V lost 4 bases, J lost 9 bases, and 22 bases lay in between. The genes are TRBV28 and TRBJ1-6; a possible D gene is TRBD1 (6 bases). The sequence came from a man between 65 and 85 years old with active COVID-19. Sequenced: peripheral blood. CDR3 amino acids: CASSSESRGGSVSPLHF. CDR3 nucleotides: TGTGCCAGCAGTTCGGAATCGAGGGGGGGGTCTGTTTCACCCCTCCACTTT.